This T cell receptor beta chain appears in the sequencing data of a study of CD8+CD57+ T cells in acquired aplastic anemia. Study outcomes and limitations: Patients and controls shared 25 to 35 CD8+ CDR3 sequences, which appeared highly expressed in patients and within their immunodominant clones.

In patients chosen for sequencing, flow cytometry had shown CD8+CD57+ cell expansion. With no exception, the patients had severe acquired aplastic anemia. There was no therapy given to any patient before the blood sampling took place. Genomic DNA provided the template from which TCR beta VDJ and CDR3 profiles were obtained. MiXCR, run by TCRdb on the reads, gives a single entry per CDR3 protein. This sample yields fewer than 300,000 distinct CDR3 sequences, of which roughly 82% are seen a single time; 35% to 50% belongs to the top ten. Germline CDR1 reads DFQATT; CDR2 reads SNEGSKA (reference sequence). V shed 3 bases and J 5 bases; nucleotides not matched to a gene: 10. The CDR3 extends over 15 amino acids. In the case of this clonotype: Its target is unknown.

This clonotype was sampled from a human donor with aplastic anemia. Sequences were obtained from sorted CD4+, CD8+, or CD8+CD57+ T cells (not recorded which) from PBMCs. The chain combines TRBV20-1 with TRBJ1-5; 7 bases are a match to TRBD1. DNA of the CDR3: TGCAGTGCTAGTCCATCGACAGGGAACTATCAGCCCCAGCATTTT. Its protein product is CSASPSTGNYQPQHF.